This TCR beta chain was documented in a study of cytomegalovirus exposure and HLA in healthy donors (dated by TCRdb to the late 2010s). Study-wide context: In an earlier analysis of some 610 of the donors, 276 Gb of sequence data and 117 million unique TCR beta sequences from about 179 million T cells were reported. Class I and class II HLA loci were covered by the typing at four-digit resolution. The study was designed to test whether signatures of past pathogen exposure could be identified by cataloging public T cell receptors. Donor age, sex, ethnicity and CMV serostatus were compiled together with the repertoire data. A later genetic analysis used genome-wide SNP genotypes for about three fifths of the roughly 700 donors, treating that subset as a discovery cohort. An early release that covered 500 to 800 HLA-typed donors contained approximately 300 gigabases of sequencing data and tens of millions of unique TCR sequences. A later analysis re-examined previously published TCR beta repertoires from several hundred donors and added high-resolution HLA genotyping to investigate patterns of TCR occurrence. High-throughput TCR immunosequencing, statistical association of individual TCRs with disease status, and machine learning were combined to predict cytomegalovirus infection status. Every discovery cohort repertoire had been produced on one sequencing platform. The number of typed donors differed by locus: about 620-640 for A, B, C, DRB1 and DQB1; some 500 for DQA1; over 600 for DPA1; and 450 to 480 for DPB1. Four or five DR-DQ haplotypes were handled as single units for association and clustering, since linkage in the cohort was strong. To decide whether each TCR beta V gene segment behaved as functional or pseudogenic, an earlier analysis of approximately 620 of the donors relied on high-throughput TCR beta sequencing. The later analysis used no new phenotypic data to find candidate immune exposures, relying instead on TCR beta sequences and their occurrence across donors. Across approximately 420 genotyped donors of the cohort, an average of about 250,000 unique TCR beta nucleotide sequences per donor were sequenced, and approximately 17% of those sequences were non-productive. The study profiled the T cell repertoires of more than 500 subjects by immunosequencing and related them to cytomegalovirus serostatus. The genetic ancestry cluster associated with self-reported Caucasian donors included around four fifths of the approximately 410 genotyped donors. In addition to the first cohort of 650 to 800 subjects, a separate validation cohort of approximately 110 different subjects was used.

Study-wide conclusions, independent of this receptor: Because the 87-base-pair reads could not distinguish some IMGT-functional V segments, including TRBV6-2 and TRBV6-3, those segments were excluded. According to a later genetic analysis, donors in an Asian-associated ancestry cluster had fewer N-insertions in productive TCRs than the approximately 700-donor mean. In a later analysis, HLA-associated TCR beta chains showed more clonal expansion and lower generation probabilities than non-associated chains that were equally common. CMV serostatus was the only immune exposure information available for the cohort. In vitro tests confirmed that a few of the cytomegalovirus-associated TCR beta chains recognize cytomegalovirus antigens. In an earlier analysis of about 600 of the donors, most TCR beta V segments appeared in productive rearrangements about 87% or about 30% of the time, broadly matching IMGT annotations. Several of the top co-occurrence clusters appeared to be linked to parvovirus B19, influenza, CMV and Epstein-Barr virus, according to a later analysis. While some public TCRs were present in many individuals, most TCR sequences turned up only very rarely across donors. This cohort had only TCR beta chains sequenced, and the lack of alpha or paired-chain data limited which features could be detected. Presence/absence analyses assumed roughly uniform sequencing depth across donors, an assumption that may not hold. A later analysis found that most CMV-associated TCR beta chains appeared HLA-restricted, with HLA associations seemingly driven largely by CMV exposure. A further reported finding was that TCR beta sequences accurately predicted the HLA-A and HLA-B alleles for most subjects in the first cohort. The authors suggested that the approach could potentially be generalized to other disease states and immunological phenotypes. Strong co-occurrence of HLA alleles, especially DR and DQ, made assigning TCR associations to individual alleles difficult. Because some donors lacked HLA typing at each locus, the association tests relied only on the typed subset. Cytomegalovirus status was reported to be diagnosed by the classifier with high specificity and sensitivity in both the original and validation cohorts. Correlated functional status among segregating V segments might reflect linkage disequilibrium, but an unknown experimental factor could not be ruled out. In a later analysis, the rate of TCR association differed among HLA loci, with DRB1 alleles having the most associated TCRs and HLA-C alleles having the fewest. A total of roughly 160 TCR beta chains were listed by the study as associated with cytomegalovirus. Because counts were too low, 15 to 20 rarely observed V segments, including chromosome 9 orphons, were excluded from the earlier analysis of fewer than 650 of the donors. A later genetic analysis associated a missense DCLRE1C variant with V-gene and J-gene trimming of TCR beta chains, and an independent cohort replicated the association. A later analysis associated approximately 17,000 TCR beta sequences with specific HLA alleles at a false discovery rate of 0.05. The sequencing pipeline was judged likely to have produced a cluster of highly shared sequence variants as a technical artifact.

The germline V gene gives CDR1 as ENHRY and CDR2 as SYGVKD. V is clipped by 2 bases and J by 0 bases, and the sequence between their germline boundaries is 11 bases long. Inclusive of the bounding cysteine and phenylalanine, the CDR3 is 15 residues long. Left in the record is the CDR3 DNA by itself, 45 bases read in frame from the first base. The library was prepared using the immunoSEQ multiplex PCR assay. A mixture of 60 forward primers for TCR Vbeta segments and 13 reverse primers for TCR Jbeta segments was used in the multiplex PCR. Amplification of the CDR3 region of rearranged TCR beta genes was performed with a multiplex PCR assay on genomic DNA. Amplified TCR beta libraries were sequenced as 87-base-pair reads on the Illumina HiSeq System. In the original analysis: Across the roughly 600 repertoires, a later analysis counted some 81 million unique TCR beta chains, around 10 million of which were shared by at least two donors. Raw reads were error-corrected and collapsed into unique sequences by a nearest-neighbor algorithm in which closely related sequences were merged to remove PCR and sequencing errors. To assign V, D and J gene segments, CDR3 sequences were aligned to IMGT reference sequences. For a sequence to be retained, at least a six-nucleotide match to both a V gene segment and a J gene segment was required. A rearrangement counted as productive if the CDR3 had no stop codons and remained in frame with V and J, and every other rearrangement counted as non-productive. Following IMGT convention, CDR3 was defined as the stretch from the second conserved V-encoded cysteine up to the conserved J-encoded phenylalanine. In an earlier analysis of some 550 of the donors, sequences lacking an unambiguous match to a single V gene segment were excluded. In an earlier analysis of roughly 600 of the donors, a V segment was called functional when productive rearrangements were above 56.7%, and segregating when the standard deviation between donors exceeded 5%. A statistical classification framework was built to diagnose cytomegalovirus status from the catalog of TCR beta chain sequences. In a later analysis, V and J genes were assigned by comparing TCR nucleotide sequences against IMGT/GENE-DB human TR gene sequences. The TCRdist pipeline was used in a later analysis to assign CDR3 sequences and most-parsimonious VDJ recombination scenarios. In a later analysis, every TCR beta chain was defined by the combination of its CDR3 amino acid sequence and its V-gene family, and reads without a unique V-gene family were dropped. In a later analysis, fewer than 600 highly shared, low-generation-probability nucleotide sequences were removed to address suspected cross-contamination and a sequencing artifact. A later analysis calculated a clonal expansion index for each public chain from normalized within-repertoire ranks of inferred template counts. Generation probabilities in a later analysis came from a VDJ recombination model fitted to out-of-frame rearrangements, and those results were checked against IGoR. In a later analysis, TCR-TCR, TCR-HLA and TCR-CMV co-occurrence was scored with hypergeometric tests, and a repertoire-size bias correction was applied to TCR pairs. A later analysis estimated false discovery rates by permuting HLA or CMV assignments 20 times. In a later analysis, co-occurring TCRs were grouped using DBSCAN, and TCRdist sequence similarity was added for clustering within HLA-allele-positive subsets. For co-occurrence clustering, repertoires with fewer than 30,000 or more than 120,000 public chains were excluded, along with a handful of repertoires with anomalous nucleotide sharing. In TCRdb, the immuneACCESS table is reduced to in-frame sequences with V and J assigned. These tables do not hold every clone; where another copy was compared, an unresolved V gene accounts for under half, and the others remain unexplained. The V and J calls and the clone size are those of that table, but D and trimming were determined from the DNA. Counted in this sample were about 110,000 clones; 81% of them appeared once. Of the sample, roughly 2.3% falls within the top ten clones.

In total, 666 healthy bone marrow donors made up the cohort. Cohort members were all nominally healthy when sampled, although unrecorded immune exposures were likely present. The donor tested CMV seronegative, placing the donor among the 352 seronegative members of the cohort. Every donor gave a peripheral blood sample, and the peripheral blood mononuclear cells from that sample were used for TCR beta sequencing. Genomic DNA was extracted from the blood cell samples with the Qiagen DNeasy Blood Extraction Kit. With respect to this clone: The target of this receptor is not known. Base qualities were left out, and no much larger clone turns up one base away.

The sequence joins TRBV10-3 to TRBJ2-7; a confident D gene designation cannot be given. Sample: PBMCs. This clonotype was obtained from a woman in her 30s in good health and CMV-seronegative. The DNA sequence is TGTGCCATCAGTGAGGAGCACGAGAGCTCCTACGAGCAGTACTTC. This is translated as CAISEEHESSYEQYF.